The 22 T cell receptor beta chains in this list originate from one sample, sequenced in a study of cytomegalovirus exposure and HLA in healthy donors. This PCR relied on a set of 60 Vbeta primers and 13 Jbeta primers. Measured with immunoSEQ multiplex PCR; TCRdb has only the in-frame clones, and not every one. The sample shows 120,000 or so clones, and around 3.6% sits with its ten largest clones. Material for sequencing was PBMCs. These receptor sequences come from a man aged 18 to 30 in good health and CMV-seronegative.

CDR3 coding DNA: TGTGCCAGCAGCCGACAGTTTCATTCTGGAAACACCATATATTTT. Translated: CASSRQFHSGNTIYF. The V and J genes are TRBV11-2 and TRBJ1-3; perhaps TRBD1 as D (5 bases). Germline CDR1 and CDR2: SGHAT and FQNNGV. The germline V and J ends were trimmed by 5 bases and 1 base, with 12 bases remaining between them. The CDR3 runs 15 residues.

V and J are TRBV27 and TRBJ1-5; D gene uncertain. V lost 2 bases and J lost 5, with 7 bases in between. This CDR3 is 13 amino acids long. From germline, CDR1 is MNHEY and CDR2 SMNVEV (reference sequence). The CDR3 DNA sequence: TGTGCCAGCAGTTTAGCTCGCGATCAGCCCCAGCATTTT. It encodes CASSLARDQPQHF.

The chain employs TRBV27 and TRBJ2-7; D unclear. The CDR3 has 13 amino acids. Trimming took 8 bases from V and 7 from J, leaving 18 bases between them. The germline CDR1 and CDR2 sequences are MNHEY and SMNVEV (reference sequence). The CDR3 reads CASRSAGTLEQYF. The CDR3 DNA is TGTGCCAGCCGATCGGCAGGTACCCTGGAGCAGTACTTC.

The rearrangement joins TRBV4-2 to TRBJ2-4; 9 bases match TRBD1. This CDR3 comprises 19 residues. Germline loops: CDR1 LGHNA, CDR2 YNFKEQ. V trimming: 8 bases; J trimming: 0 bases; junction bases outside the gene matches: 17. The CDR3 sequence: CASPKQGARITLAKNIQYF. CDR3 coding DNA: TGTGCCAGCCCGAAACAGGGGGCAAGGATAACATTAGCCAAAAACATTCAGTACTTC.

The CDR3 protein is CASSEVPGQGFYEQFF. The CDR3 region has the DNA TGTGCCAGCAGTGAAGTACCGGGACAGGGATTCTATGAGCAGTTCTTC. The chain links TRBV6-1 to TRBJ2-1; 9 bases fit TRBD1. V trimming: 1 base; J trimming: 8 bases; junction bases outside the gene matches: 9. This CDR3 is 16 amino acids long. Per the germline V gene, CDR1 is MNHNS and CDR2 is SASEGT.

This chain connects TRBV7-9 to TRBJ1-6, with D possibly being TRBD1 (6 bases). The V gene's germline CDR1 is SEHNR and CDR2 FQNEAQ (reference sequence). The CDR3 loop spans 14 amino acids. Deletions cut 3 bases from V and 7 bases from J, with 10 bases between. Here the CDR3 DNA reads TGTGCCAGCAGCTTGGACAGCACAAATTCACCCCTCCACTTT. Its protein is CASSLDSTNSPLHF.

J is TRBJ1-2 and V is TRBV5-6; tentatively, D is TRBD1 (6 bases). From germline, CDR1 is SGHDT and CDR2 YYEEEE. Between the trimmed V and J ends, which lost 2 bases and 8 bases, there was a span of 16 bases. CDR3 length: 14 residues. The CDR3 bases are TGTGCCAGCAGCTTCGGGGGGCACTCAGAGGGCTACACCTTC. Protein product: CASSFGGHSEGYTF.

This sequence joins TRBV7-2 and TRBJ1-2; D gene uncertain. The CDR3 runs to 15 residues. Germline-derived CDR1 and CDR2 are SGHTA and FQGNSA. V shed 5 bases and J shed 0 bases, with 13 bases lying between them. CDR3 protein: CASSPTTGTNYGYTF. CDR3 coding DNA: TGTGCCAGCAGCCCTACGACGGGGACTAACTATGGCTACACCTTC.

The genes are TRBV7-6 and TRBJ1-1; D uncertain. The V gene's germline CDR1 is SGHVS and CDR2 FNYEAQ. This CDR3 has 13 residues. Trimming left V 1 base short and J 6 bases short, with 9 bases between. The CDR3, as DNA: TGTGCCAGCAGCTTAGATGCGGATTCTGAAGCTTTCTTT. It codes for CASSLDADSEAFF.

The chain employs TRBV25-1 and TRBJ2-1; D gene unclear. The V end was cut by 5 bases, the J end by 0 bases, with 11 bases between. The germline V gene encodes CDR1 MGHDK and CDR2 SYGVNS. This CDR3 has 15 amino acids. The CDR3 coding sequence is TGTGCCAGCAGTCCCCCCGGTAGCTCCTACAATGAGCAGTTCTTC. Encoded protein: CASSPPGSSYNEQFF.

This sequence joins TRBV6-5 and TRBJ2-5, with D tentatively TRBD1 (5 bases). The CDR3 spans 16 residues. Germline loops: CDR1 MNHEY, CDR2 SVGAGI. V shed 4 bases and J shed 1 base, with 16 bases lying between them. DNA for the CDR3: TGTGCCAGCAGTTTTACTTTCGACAGATTCCAAGAGACCCAGTACTTC. Translation gives CASSFTFDRFQETQYF.

The chain combines TRBV11-1 with TRBJ1-2; D remains unclear. The CDR3 runs to 15 residues. CDR1 is SGHAT and CDR2 is FQDESV in the germline V gene (reference sequence). Trimming took 1 base from V and 6 from J, leaving 15 bases between them. CDR3 protein: CASSLGAAVRNGYTF. In DNA form, the CDR3 reads TGTGCCAGCAGCTTAGGTGCGGCAGTGAGGAATGGCTACACCTTC.

This chain links TRBV18 with TRBJ1-5, with a weak D call TRBD1 (5 bases). Between the trimmed V and J ends, which lost 3 bases and 2 bases, there was a span of 8 bases. Germline lookup yields CDR1 KGHSH and CDR2 LQKENI. This CDR3 spans 14 amino acids. CDR3 amino acids: CASSPGGGNQPQHF. Here the CDR3 DNA reads TGTGCCAGCTCACCTGGAGGGGGCAATCAGCCCCAGCATTTT. Filled out from reference TRBV18 and TRBJ1-5, the complete variable domain reads NAGVMQNPRHLVRRRGQEARLRCSPMKGHSHVYWYRQLPEEGLKFMVYLQKENIIDESGMPKERFSAEFPKEGPSILRIQQVVRGDSAAYFCASSPGGGNQPQHFGDGTRLSIL.

V usage is TRBV2 and J usage is TRBJ2-7; 8 nucleotides line up with TRBD1. Germline CDR1 SNHLY, CDR2 FYNNEI. Germline trimming cut 3 bases from V and 6 bases from J; bases unmatched to any gene: 7. This CDR3 has 14 residues. CDR3 nucleotide sequence: TGTGCCAGCAGTGAGACAGGGGAATCGGCCGAGCAGTACTTC. Amino acid sequence: CASSETGESAEQYF.

The gene calls are TRBV19 and TRBJ1-1, with a tentative D call TRBD1 (5 bases). CDR1 and CDR2 (germline): LNHDA, SQIVND (reference sequence). Trimming cost V 6 bases and J 6 bases, with 14 bases left between them. The CDR3 extends over 13 amino acids. CDR3 DNA: TGTGCCAGTAGGCCTACACGGGGGGCTGAAGCTTTCTTT. Its translation: CASRPTRGAEAFF. The variable domain in full, with the rest retrieved from reference TRBV19 and TRBJ1-1, is DGGITQSPKYLFRKEGQNVTLSCEQNLNHDAMYWYRQDPGQGLRLIYYSQIVNDFQKGDIAEGYSVSREKKESFPLTVTSAQKNPTAFYLCASRPTRGAEAFFGQGTRLTVV.

V gene TRBV7-8 combines with J gene TRBJ1-4; D is unclear. The CDR3 is made up of 14 amino acids. V was trimmed by 5 bases and J by 8 bases, leaving 15 bases between them. Germline V gene data show CDR1 as SGHVS and CDR2 as FQNEAQ. CDR3 region: CASSRYQEGEKLFF. The DNA of the CDR3 is TGTGCCAGCAGCCGATACCAGGAAGGAGAAAAACTGTTTTTT.

The J gene is TRBJ2-7, the V gene TRBV6-5; D gene uncertain. CDR3 size: 13 residues. Germline CDR1 is MNHEY and CDR2 is SVGAGI. V lost 0 bases to trimming and J lost 5 bases, with 8 bases between them. CDR3 protein: CASSYSYDNEQYF. The CDR3, as DNA: TGTGCCAGCAGTTACTCGTACGACAACGAGCAGTACTTC.

The CDR3 DNA follows: TGTGCCAGCAGCTTAAGGGGGAAGGTATTGTACACTGAAGCTTTCTTT. Amino acid sequence: CASSLRGKVLYTEAFF. The chain joins TRBV13 to TRBJ1-1; D is perhaps TRBD1 (6 bases). The V gene's germline CDR1 is PRHDT and CDR2 FYEKMQ (reference sequence). This CDR3 comprises 16 residues. Trimming took 2 bases from V and 3 from J, leaving 16 bases between them.

This sequence joins TRBV5-1 and TRBJ1-5; weak D call: TRBD1 (6 bases). Germline CDR1 reads SGHRS; CDR2 reads YFSETQ. CDR3 length: 13 amino acids. V was pared by 1 base and J by 6 bases, with 8 bases between. CDR3 protein: CASSLKQGQPQHF. The CDR3 DNA follows: TGCGCCAGCAGCTTGAAACAGGGTCAGCCCCAGCATTTT.

This rearrangement joins TRBV10-3 to TRBJ2-5; 9 positions agree with TRBD1. Near its end, the DNA agrees better with TRBJ2-7, so the J call may be wrong. The CDR3 runs 15 residues. Germline CDR1 and CDR2: ENHRY and SYGVKD. CDR3 sequence reads: CAISDPGQGGNEQYF. CDR3 in DNA: TGTGCCATCAGTGACCCGGGACAGGGAGGAAACGAGCAGTACTTC.

The chain has TRBV6-4 and TRBJ2-1, with TRBD2 matching 7 bases. V was pared by 4 bases and J by 5 bases, with 8 bases of the junction left unmatched. CDR3 length: 15 residues. CDR1 and CDR2 (germline): MRHNA, SNTAGT. In DNA, the CDR3 is TGTGCCAGCAGTGTAATAGCGGGCAATAACAATGAGCAGTTCTTC. This sequence encodes CASSVIAGNNNEQFF.

This sequence joins TRBV6-6 and TRBJ2-5; D gene ambiguous. CDR3 size: 13 residues. CDR1 is MNHNY and CDR2 is SVGAGI in the germline V gene (reference sequence). V was clipped by 6 bases and J by 5 bases, with 13 bases between them. CDR3 sequence: CASSAVHGETQYF. The CDR3 DNA follows: TGTGCCAGCAGCGCGGTCCACGGGGAGACCCAGTACTTC.